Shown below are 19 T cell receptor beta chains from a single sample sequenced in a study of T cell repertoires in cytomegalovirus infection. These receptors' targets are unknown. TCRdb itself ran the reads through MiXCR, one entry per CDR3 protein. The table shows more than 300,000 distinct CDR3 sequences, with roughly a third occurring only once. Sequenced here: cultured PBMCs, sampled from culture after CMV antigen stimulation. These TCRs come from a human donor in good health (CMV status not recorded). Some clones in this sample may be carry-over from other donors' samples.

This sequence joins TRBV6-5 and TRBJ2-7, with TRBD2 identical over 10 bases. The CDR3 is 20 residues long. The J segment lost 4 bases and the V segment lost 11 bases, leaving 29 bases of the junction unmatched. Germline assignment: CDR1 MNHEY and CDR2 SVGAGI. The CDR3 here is CARTAGASGSCLSSGYEQYV. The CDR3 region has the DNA TGTGCCCGCACAGCGGGTGCTAGCGGGAGTTGCTTGAGCTCCGGGTACGAGCAGTACGTC.

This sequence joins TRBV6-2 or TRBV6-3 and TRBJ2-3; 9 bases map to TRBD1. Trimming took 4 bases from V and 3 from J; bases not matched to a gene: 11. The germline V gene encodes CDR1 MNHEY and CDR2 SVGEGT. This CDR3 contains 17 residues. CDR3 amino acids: CASSFSRQGVATDTQYF. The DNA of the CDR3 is TGTGCCAGCAGTTTCTCCCGACAGGGGGTAGCAACAGATACGCAGTATTTT.

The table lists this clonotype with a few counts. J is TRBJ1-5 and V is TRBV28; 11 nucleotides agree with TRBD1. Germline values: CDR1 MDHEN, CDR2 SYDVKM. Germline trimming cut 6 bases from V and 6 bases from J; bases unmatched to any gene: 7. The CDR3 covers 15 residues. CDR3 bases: TGTGCCAGCAGACCGGACAGGGGGCGAGGTCAGCCCCAGCATTTT. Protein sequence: CASRPDRGRGQPQHF. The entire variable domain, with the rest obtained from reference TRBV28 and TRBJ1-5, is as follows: DVKVTQSSRYLVKRTGEKVFLECVQDMDHENMFWYRQDPGLGLRLIYFSYDVKMKEKGDIPEGYSVSREKKERFSLILESASTNQTSMYLCASRPDRGRGQPQHFGDGTRLSIL.

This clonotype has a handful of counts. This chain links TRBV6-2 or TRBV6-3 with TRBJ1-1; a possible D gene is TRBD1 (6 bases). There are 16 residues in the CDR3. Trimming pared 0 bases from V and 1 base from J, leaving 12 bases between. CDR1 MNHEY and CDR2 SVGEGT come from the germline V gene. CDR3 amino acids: CASSYSRGGGNTEAFF. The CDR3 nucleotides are TGTGCCAGCAGTTACTCGAGAGGAGGGGGGAACACTGAAGCTTTCTTT.

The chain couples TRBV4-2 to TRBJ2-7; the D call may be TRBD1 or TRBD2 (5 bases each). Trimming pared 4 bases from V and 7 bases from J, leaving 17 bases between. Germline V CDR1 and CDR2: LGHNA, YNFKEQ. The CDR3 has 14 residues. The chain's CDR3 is CASSPGASSREQYF. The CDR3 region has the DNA TGTGCCAGCAGCCCCGGGGCCAGCAGCCGGGAGCAGTACTTC.

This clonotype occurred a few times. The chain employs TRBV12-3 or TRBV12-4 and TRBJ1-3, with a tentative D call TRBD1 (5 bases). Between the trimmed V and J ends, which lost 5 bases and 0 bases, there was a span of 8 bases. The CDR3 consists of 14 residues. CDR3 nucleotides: TGTGCCAGCAGTCACACAGGCTCTGGAAACACCATATATTTT. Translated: CASSHTGSGNTIYF.

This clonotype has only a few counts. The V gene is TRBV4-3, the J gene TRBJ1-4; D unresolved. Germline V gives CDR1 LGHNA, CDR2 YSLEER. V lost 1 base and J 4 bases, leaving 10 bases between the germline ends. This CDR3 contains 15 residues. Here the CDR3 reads CASSQGSVRNEKLFF. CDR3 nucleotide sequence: TGCGCCAGCAGCCAAGGGTCGGTTCGTAATGAAAAACTGTTTTTT.

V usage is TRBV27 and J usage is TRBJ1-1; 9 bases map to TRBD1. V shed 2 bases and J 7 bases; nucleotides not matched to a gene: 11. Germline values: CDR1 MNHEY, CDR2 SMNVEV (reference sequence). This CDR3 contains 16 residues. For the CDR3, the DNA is TGTGCCAGCAGTTTAAGGACAGGGGCCCTTGTGATTGAAGCTTTCTTT. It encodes CASSLRTGALVIEAFF.

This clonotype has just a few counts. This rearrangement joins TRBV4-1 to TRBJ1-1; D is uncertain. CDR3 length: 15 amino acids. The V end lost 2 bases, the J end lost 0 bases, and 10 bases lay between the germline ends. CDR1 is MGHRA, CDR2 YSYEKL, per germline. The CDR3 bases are TGCGCCAGCAGCCAACCTCTGGGCGTGAACACTGAAGCTTTCTTT. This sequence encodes CASSQPLGVNTEAFF.

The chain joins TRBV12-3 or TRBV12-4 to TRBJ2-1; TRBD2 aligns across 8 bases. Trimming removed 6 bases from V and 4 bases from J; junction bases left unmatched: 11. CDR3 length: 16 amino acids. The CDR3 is CASSPLTSELYNEQFF. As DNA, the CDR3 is TGTGCCAGCAGCCCCCTGACTAGCGAACTTTACAATGAGCAGTTCTTC.

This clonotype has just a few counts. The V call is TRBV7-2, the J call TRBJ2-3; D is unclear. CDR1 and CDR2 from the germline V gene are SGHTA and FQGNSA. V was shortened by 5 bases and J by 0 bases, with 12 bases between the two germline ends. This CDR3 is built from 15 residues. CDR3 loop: CASSPFGPSTDTQYF. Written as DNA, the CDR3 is TGTGCCAGCAGCCCCTTTGGCCCTAGCACAGATACGCAGTATTTT.

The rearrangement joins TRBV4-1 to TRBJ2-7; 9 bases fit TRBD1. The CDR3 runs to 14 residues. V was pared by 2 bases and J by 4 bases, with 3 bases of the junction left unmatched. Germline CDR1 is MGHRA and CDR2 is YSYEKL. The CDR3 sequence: CASSQPQGAYEQYV. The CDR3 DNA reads TGCGCCAGCAGCCAACCACAGGGGGCTTACGAGCAGTACGTC.

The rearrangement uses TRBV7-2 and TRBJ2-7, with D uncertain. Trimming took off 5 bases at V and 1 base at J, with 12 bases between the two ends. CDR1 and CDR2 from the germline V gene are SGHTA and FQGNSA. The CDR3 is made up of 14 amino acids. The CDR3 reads CASSPPPGSYEQYF. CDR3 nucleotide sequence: TGTGCCAGCAGCCCCCCGCCTGGTTCCTACGAGCAGTACTTC.

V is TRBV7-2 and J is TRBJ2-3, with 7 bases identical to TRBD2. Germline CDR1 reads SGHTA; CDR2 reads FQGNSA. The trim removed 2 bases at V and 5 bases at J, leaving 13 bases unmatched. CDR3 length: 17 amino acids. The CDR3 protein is CASSLRRGAGALDTQYF. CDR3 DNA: TGTGCCAGCAGCTTACGCCGCGGGGCGGGAGCTCTAGATACGCAGTATTTT.

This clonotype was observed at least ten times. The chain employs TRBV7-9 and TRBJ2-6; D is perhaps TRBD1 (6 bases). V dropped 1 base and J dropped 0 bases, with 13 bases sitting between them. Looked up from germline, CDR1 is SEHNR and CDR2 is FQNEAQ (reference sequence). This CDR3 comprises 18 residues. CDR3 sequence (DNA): TGTGCCAGCAGCTTAGAAGCAGGGGCCAGCTCTGGGGCCAACGTCCTGACTTTC. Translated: CASSLEAGASSGANVLTF.

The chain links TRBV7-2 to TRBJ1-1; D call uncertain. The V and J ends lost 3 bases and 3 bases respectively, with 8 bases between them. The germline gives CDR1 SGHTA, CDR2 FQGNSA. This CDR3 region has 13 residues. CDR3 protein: CASSFSADTEAFF. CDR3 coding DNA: TGTGCCAGCAGCTTTTCGGCTGACACTGAAGCTTTCTTT.

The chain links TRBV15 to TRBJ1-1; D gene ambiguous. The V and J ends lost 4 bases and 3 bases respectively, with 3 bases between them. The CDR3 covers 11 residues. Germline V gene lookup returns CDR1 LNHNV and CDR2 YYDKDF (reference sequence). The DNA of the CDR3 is TGTGCCACCAGCACTTACACTGAAGCTTTCTTT. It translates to CATSTYTEAFF.

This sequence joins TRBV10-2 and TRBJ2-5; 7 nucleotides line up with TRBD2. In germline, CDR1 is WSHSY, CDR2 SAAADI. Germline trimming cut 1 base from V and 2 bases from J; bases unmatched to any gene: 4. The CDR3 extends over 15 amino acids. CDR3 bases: TGCGCCAGCAGTGAGTGGGGGACTACTCAAGAGACCCAGTACTTC. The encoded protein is CASSEWGTTQETQYF.

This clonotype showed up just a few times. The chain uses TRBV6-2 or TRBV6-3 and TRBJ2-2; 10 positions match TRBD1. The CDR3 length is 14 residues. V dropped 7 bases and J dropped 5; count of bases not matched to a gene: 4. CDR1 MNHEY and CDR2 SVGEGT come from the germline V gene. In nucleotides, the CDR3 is TGTGCCAGCATCAGGACAGGGGGGACCGGGGAGCTGTTTTTT. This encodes CASIRTGGTGELFF.